The 22 T cell receptor beta chains below all came from one sample that was sequenced in a study of lymphopenia after photon versus proton radiotherapy. Repertoires were generated with immunoSEQ multiplex PCR, while TCRdb's copy carries only in-frame clones and drops some. The data contain 29,000 or so clones, 87% of them seen just once; the ten biggest clones take up around 46%. This material consisted of peripheral blood, taken from a patient treated with proton-based radiotherapy. These receptors were obtained from a woman in her sixties with cholangiocarcinoma. Some clones in this sample may be carry-over from other donors' samples.

This clone showed up just once. The genes are TRBV5-1 and TRBJ2-7; unclear D gene. Per the germline V gene, CDR1 is SGHRS and CDR2 is YFSETQ. The CDR3 contains 15 residues. The V and J ends lost 0 bases and 2 bases respectively, with 12 bases between them. CDR3 amino acids: CASSLEPARPYEQYF. The CDR3 bases are TGCGCCAGCAGCTTGGAGCCGGCGAGGCCCTACGAGCAGTACTTC.

The chain is built from TRBV5-1 and TRBJ2-5; 9 bases line up with TRBD2. The CDR3 consists of 19 residues. The junction had 16 bases not matched to a gene; V was cut back by 0 bases and J by 4 bases. The germline CDR1 and CDR2 sequences are SGHRS and YFSETQ. CDR3 in amino acids: CASSLVGPASGVEGETQYF. The CDR3 DNA sequence: TGCGCCAGCAGCTTGGTGGGCCCAGCTAGCGGGGTTGAAGGAGAGACCCAGTACTTC.

The V call is TRBV27, the J call TRBJ2-1, with 9 bases fitting TRBD2. Germline values: CDR1 MNHEY, CDR2 SMNVEV (reference sequence). J was trimmed by 7 bases and V by 1 base; bases with no gene match: 11. This CDR3 has 17 residues. The chain's CDR3 is CASSLYLREGRLNEQFF. DNA for the CDR3: TGTGCCAGCAGTTTATATTTGCGGGAGGGCCGATTGAATGAGCAGTTCTTC.

This chain uses TRBV11-2 with TRBJ1-3; D is perhaps TRBD1 (5 bases). Trimming removed 6 bases at V and 4 bases at J, with 19 bases between. CDR3 length: 16 residues. Germline V lookup: CDR1 SGHAT, CDR2 FQNNGV. DNA for the CDR3: TGTGCCAGCAGACCCGCCGGGGCCGCCGGGGGAAACACCATATATTTT. This sequence encodes CASRPAGAAGGNTIYF.

J is TRBJ2-1 and V is TRBV9; D gene ambiguous. CDR1 and CDR2 (germline): SGDLS, YYNGEE. V was clipped by 0 bases and J by 0 bases, with 4 bases between them. This CDR3 spans 14 amino acids. CDR3 DNA sequence: TGTGCCAGCAGCGTAGTCGGCTCCTACAATGAGCAGTTCTTC. Residues: CASSVVGSYNEQFF.

The chain uses TRBV6-5 and TRBJ2-5, with 12 bases identical to TRBD2. CDR1 is MNHEY, CDR2 SVGAGI, per germline. This CDR3 is built from 14 residues. V was pared by 6 bases and J by 5 bases, with 4 bases of the junction left unmatched. For the CDR3, the DNA is TGTGCCAGCAGGCGACTAGCGGGAGAGGAGACCCAGTACTTC. As protein: CASRRLAGEETQYF.

This sequence joins TRBV7-2 and TRBJ2-1, with 11 nucleotides matching TRBD2. Germline CDR1 reads SGHTA; CDR2 reads FQGNSA. Unmatched junction bases numbered 4, after V lost 5 bases and J lost 4 bases. This CDR3 is built from 15 residues. The CDR3 is CASSRGLAGYNEQFF. DNA for the CDR3: TGTGCCAGCAGCCGAGGACTAGCGGGTTACAATGAGCAGTTCTTC.

CDR3 region: CASRFPGLADSSYNEQFF. As DNA, the CDR3 is TGTGCCAGCAGATTCCCCGGGCTAGCGGACAGCTCCTACAATGAGCAGTTCTTC. The chain joins TRBV2 to TRBJ2-1, with D possibly TRBD2 on 7 matching bases. This CDR3 is built from 18 residues. Germline V gene sequence: CDR1 SNHLY, CDR2 FYNNEI. Trimming stripped 6 bases from V and 0 bases from J, with 21 bases between.

The chain uses TRBV29-1 and TRBJ2-3, with TRBD1 as a possible D gene (6 bases). V was pared by 6 bases and J by 4 bases, with 17 bases between. This CDR3 contains 14 residues. CDR1 and CDR2 from the germline V gene are SQVTM and ANQGSEA. CDR3: CSVIGQRSSDTQYF. For the CDR3, the DNA is TGCAGCGTCATAGGACAGCGTTCCTCAGATACGCAGTATTTT.

This chain links TRBV18 with TRBJ2-7; D not certain. The CDR3 sequence is 13 residues long. Germline V gives CDR1 KGHSH, CDR2 LQKENI. With 2 bases removed from V and 5 bases from J, the gap between germline ends came to 10 bases. The CDR3 here is CASSPMEGNEQYF. In DNA form, the CDR3 reads TGTGCCAGCTCACCAATGGAAGGGAACGAGCAGTACTTC.

The V call is TRBV7-2, the J call TRBJ2-7; 11 nucleotides line up with TRBD2. J gave up 4 bases and V 1 base, and 12 bases lay outside the gene matches. The germline CDR1 and CDR2 sequences are SGHTA and FQGNSA. This CDR3 has 18 amino acids. CDR3 loop: CASSLGTSGRRIGYEQYF. The CDR3 coding sequence is TGTGCCAGCAGCTTAGGTACTAGCGGGAGAAGAATAGGTTACGAGCAGTACTTC.

V gene TRBV2 combines with J gene TRBJ2-1; 13 bases are a match to TRBD2. CDR1 is SNHLY and CDR2 is FYNNEI in the germline V gene. The CDR3 totals 19 residues. Trimming took 4 bases from V and 1 from J; bases not matched to a gene: 10. The CDR3: CASSGVGLAGVGSYNEQFF. The CDR3 nucleotides are TGTGCCAGCAGTGGGGTCGGACTAGCGGGAGTCGGGTCCTACAATGAGCAGTTCTTC.

This clone was found once. The CDR3 DNA is TGTGCCAGCAGTCCGGGGACAGGGCGAGGGAACACTGAAGCTTTCTTT. This translates into CASSPGTGRGNTEAFF. This chain connects TRBV6-6 to TRBJ1-1; 9 bases match TRBD1. The CDR3 is 16 amino acids. V gave up 5 bases and J gave up 1 base; unmatched junction bases: 8. CDR1 and CDR2 (germline): MNHNY, SVGAGI (reference sequence).

The chain is built from TRBV5-5 and TRBJ1-6; tentatively, D is TRBD1 (5 bases). Germline CDR1 is SGHKS and CDR2 is YYEKEE (reference sequence). Trimming shortened V by 4 bases and J by 7 bases, and 12 bases separated the two germline ends. This CDR3 is built from 14 residues. The CDR3 sequence is CASSPGLENSPLHF. The CDR3 nucleotides read TGTGCCAGCAGCCCAGGGTTGGAAAATTCACCCCTCCACTTT.

The J gene is TRBJ1-5, the V gene TRBV7-8; 8 bases match TRBD1. V lost 3 bases to trimming and J lost 0 bases; unmatched junction nucleotides: 7. The CDR3 spans 17 residues. Germline CDR1 is SGHVS and CDR2 is FQNEAQ. Here the CDR3 DNA reads TGTGCCAGCAGCTTTGGGGCAGGGGGCAATAGCAATCAGCCCCAGCATTTT. It specifies CASSFGAGGNSNQPQHF.

This chain links TRBV6-5 with TRBJ1-1; D may be TRBD1 (5 bases). Deletions cut 6 bases from V and 8 bases from J, with 22 bases between. Germline CDR1 and CDR2: MNHEY and SVGAGI. The CDR3 extends over 15 amino acids. The CDR3 nucleotides are TGTGCCAGCAGGGACCCTTCAGCGCAGGGTGCAGAAGCTTTCTTT. It specifies CASRDPSAQGAEAFF.

This clone was recorded only once. The V call is TRBV7-3, the J call TRBJ2-5, with D hard to call. The CDR3 covers 13 residues. CDR1 and CDR2 from the germline V gene are SGHTA and FQGTGA. Trimming took off 2 bases at V and 4 bases at J, with 8 bases between the two ends. The DNA of the CDR3 is TGTGCCAGCAGCTTAGGGGTCCGAGAGACCCAGTACTTC. Translated, it gives CASSLGVRETQYF.

This clone was found once. This chain links TRBV4-2 with TRBJ1-3; weak D call: TRBD1 (6 bases). Trimming removed 0 bases from V and 3 bases from J, with 9 bases in between. The CDR3 spans 15 residues. CDR1 and CDR2 (germline): LGHNA, YNFKEQ. CDR3 amino acids: CASSQEGQFGNTIYF. DNA for the CDR3: TGTGCCAGCAGCCAAGAAGGACAGTTTGGAAACACCATATATTTT.

The rearrangement links TRBV6-4 to TRBJ2-1; TRBD1 is a possible D gene (5 bases). CDR1 is MRHNA and CDR2 is SNTAGT in the germline V gene. Trimming stripped 6 bases from V and 7 bases from J, with 19 bases between. This CDR3 contains 15 residues. DNA of the CDR3: TGTGCCAGCAGAAGTCGGCAGGGCCAAGGGAATGAGCAGTTCTTC. Translated, it gives CASRSRQGQGNEQFF.

A single count supports this clone. CDR3 nucleotides: TGCGCCAGCAGCGCCCATGTCGCAGCCAGCTATGGCTACACCTTC. Its protein is CASSAHVAASYGYTF. The V gene is TRBV5-1, the J gene TRBJ1-2; D is uncertain. The V end lost 4 bases, the J end lost 4 bases, and 17 bases lay between the germline ends. The germline V gene encodes CDR1 SGHRS and CDR2 YFSETQ. CDR3 size: 15 residues. Based on the CDR3 plus reference TRBV5-1 and TRBJ1-2, the full variable domain is KAGVTQTPRYLIKTRGQQVTLSCSPISGHRSVSWYQQTPGQGLQFLFEYFSETQRNKGNFPGRFSGRQFSNSRSEMNVSTLELGDSALYLCASSAHVAASYGYTFGSGTRLTVV.

This sequence joins TRBV18 and TRBJ2-5, with D possibly TRBD2 on 5 matching bases. The length of the CDR3 is 14 residues. The V gene lost 2 bases and the J gene lost 3 bases, with 10 bases spanning the gap. CDR1 is KGHSH, CDR2 LQKENI, per germline. The CDR3 nucleotides read TGTGCCAGCTCACCAGGTTGGGGAGAAGAGACCCAGTACTTC. Its translation is CASSPGWGEETQYF.

The chain recombines TRBV15 with TRBJ2-3, with D perhaps being TRBD1 or TRBD2 (5 bases each). V lost 0 bases, J lost 5 bases, and 24 bases lay in between. This CDR3 region has 19 residues. Looked up from germline, CDR1 is LNHNV and CDR2 is YYDKDF (reference sequence). CDR3: CATSRDRRRWRGVLDTQYF. The DNA for the CDR3 is TGTGCCACCAGCAGAGATAGGAGGAGATGGAGAGGGGTATTAGATACGCAGTATTTT.